These 15 T cell receptor beta chains came from one sample sequenced in a study of identical twins. MiXCR, applied by TCRdb to the 5' RACE reads, yields one record per CDR3 protein. Of approximately 150,000 distinct CDR3 sequences listed, roughly 3.5% are singletons. The sample consisted of memory T cells sorted from blood. The receptors stem from a young man in good health.

This clonotype was observed many times. J is TRBJ2-3 and V is TRBV28; possible D gene TRBD1, 5 bases. Trimming took 2 bases from V and 6 from J, leaving 9 bases between them. Germline CDR1 MDHEN, CDR2 SYDVKM. The CDR3 sequence is 13 residues long. The CDR3 loop reads CASSLQGGDTQYF. CDR3 in DNA: TGTGCCAGCAGTTTACAGGGTGGGGATACGCAGTATTTT.

This clonotype occurred many times. This rearrangement joins TRBV27 to TRBJ2-3; 10 bases map to TRBD2. Per germline, CDR1 MNHEY and CDR2 SMNVEV (reference sequence). CDR3 length: 16 residues. V gave up 5 bases and J gave up 4 bases; unmatched junction bases: 9. The DNA for the CDR3 is TGTGCCAGCAGTCAGCGGGAGGGCCGGCAGGCAGATACGCAGTATTTT. Residues: CASSQREGRQADTQYF.

This clonotype was counted many times. J is TRBJ2-1 and V is TRBV7-2; D remains ambiguous. Per the germline V gene, CDR1 is SGHTA and CDR2 is FQGNSA. The length of the CDR3 is 14 residues. Trimming took off 0 bases at V and 6 bases at J, with 9 bases between the two ends. The DNA of the CDR3 is TGTGCCAGCAGCTTAGCAGGACCTGGCAATGAGCAGTTCTTC. It translates to CASSLAGPGNEQFF.

This clonotype was picked up many times. The chain recombines TRBV20-1 with TRBJ1-1; 9 bases align to TRBD1. This CDR3 is built from 14 residues. Germline lookup yields CDR1 DFQATT and CDR2 SNEGSKA (reference sequence). Trimming cost V 7 bases and J 4 bases; bases outside gene matches: 10. As DNA, the CDR3 is TGCAGTGGCGTCGACAGGGGGTACCCCACTGAAGCTTTCTTT. Translated: CSGVDRGYPTEAFF.

This clonotype has a count of ten or more. This chain links TRBV7-2 with TRBJ2-1; no reliable D call. CDR3 length: 14 residues. V lost 0 bases, J lost 2 bases, and 5 bases lay in between. The germline V gene encodes CDR1 SGHTA and CDR2 FQGNSA. CDR3 sequence: CASSLAVAYNEQFF. The CDR3, as DNA: TGTGCCAGCAGCTTAGCGGTAGCCTACAATGAGCAGTTCTTC.

This clonotype was recorded many times. J is TRBJ2-5 and V is TRBV30, with a possible D match to TRBD2 (5 bases). V was shortened by 1 base and J by 2 bases, with 8 bases between the two germline ends. This CDR3 has 13 residues. Germline V gene lookup returns CDR1 GTSNPN and CDR2 SVGIG (reference sequence). CDR3 residues: CAWSGQRQETQYF. Here the CDR3 DNA reads TGTGCCTGGAGTGGTCAGCGGCAAGAGACCCAGTACTTC.

At least ten counts were recorded for this clonotype. The genes are TRBV28 and TRBJ2-2; possibly TRBD2 for D (6 bases). The CDR3 contains 16 residues. The germline gives CDR1 MDHEN, CDR2 SYDVKM. Trimming left V 5 bases short and J 0 bases short, with 13 bases between. The CDR3 loop reads CASSPGSITNTGELFF. In DNA form, the CDR3 reads TGTGCCAGCAGTCCCGGGAGTATAACGAACACCGGGGAGCTGTTTTTT.

This chain joins TRBV19 and TRBJ1-5; 7 bases are shared with TRBD1. Germline V gene data show CDR1 as LNHDA and CDR2 as SQIVND (reference sequence). The CDR3 runs 14 residues. The J segment lost 7 bases and the V segment lost 7 bases, leaving 10 bases of the junction unmatched. CDR3 nucleotide sequence: TGTGCCAGTACCCTGACAGGGCAAAGACAGCCCCAGCATTTT. Translation gives CASTLTGQRQPQHF.

There are many counts of this clonotype. The rearrangement joins TRBV7-2 to TRBJ1-1; D is possibly TRBD1 (6 bases). The V gene's germline CDR1 is SGHTA and CDR2 FQGNSA. The CDR3 runs 13 residues. Trimming cost V 7 bases and J 1 base, with 10 bases left between them. CDR3 in DNA: TGTGCCAGCATCCTGGACAGGAACACTGAAGCTTTCTTT. Amino acid sequence: CASILDRNTEAFF.

At least ten counts were recorded for this clonotype. This chain connects TRBV7-2 to TRBJ1-5; maybe TRBD1 (6 bases). The V gene lost 5 bases and the J gene lost 0 bases, with 17 bases spanning the gap. This CDR3 is 17 amino acids long. The germline CDR1 and CDR2 sequences are SGHTA and FQGNSA. CDR3 nucleotide sequence: TGTGCCAGCAGCCTCTTTGGGACAAGATATAGCAATCAGCCCCAGCATTTT. The encoded protein is CASSLFGTRYSNQPQHF.

This clonotype has ten or more counts. The chain employs TRBV29-1 and TRBJ1-3, with TRBD1 as a possible D gene (5 bases). This CDR3 has 12 amino acids. Deletions cut 1 base from V and 8 bases from J, with 9 bases between. The germline gives CDR1 SQVTM, CDR2 ANQGSEA. The CDR3 DNA follows: TGCAGCGTTGAAGGGGACGGGTACACCATATATTTT. Translated: CSVEGDGYTIYF.

This clonotype was counted at least ten times. The chain couples TRBV11-3 to TRBJ1-2; D is perhaps TRBD1 (6 bases). Germline CDR1 SGHNT, CDR2 YENEEA. The CDR3 is 14 residues long. The ends were cut back, 2 bases at V and 7 bases at J, with 14 bases in the middle. CDR3 nucleotides: TGTGCCAGCAGCTTATCGGGGGGCGTGAGTGGCTACACCTTC. Protein: CASSLSGGVSGYTF.

This clonotype occurred many times. The CDR3 reads CASSFMTRGQFF. The CDR3 region has the DNA TGTGCCAGCAGCTTCATGACGAGGGGGCAGTTCTTC. V usage is TRBV5-8 and J usage is TRBJ2-1; TRBD1 or TRBD2 may be the D gene (5 bases each). The CDR3 contains 12 residues. V lost 2 bases and J lost 12, with 12 bases in between. The germline V gene encodes CDR1 SGHTS and CDR2 YDEGEE.

This clonotype was counted at least ten times. DNA of the CDR3: TGTGCCAGCAGCACGACAGGCTCTGGGGCCAACGTCCTGACTTTC. This encodes CASSTTGSGANVLTF. The chain carries TRBV12-3 or TRBV12-4 and TRBJ2-6; D perhaps matches TRBD1 (6 bases). The CDR3 extends over 15 amino acids. V shed 6 bases and J shed 0 bases, with 9 bases lying between them.

This clonotype has a count of ten or more. The rearrangement uses TRBV12-3 or TRBV12-4 and TRBJ1-6; maybe TRBD1 (6 bases). Between the trimmed V and J ends, which lost 5 bases and 0 bases, there was a span of 8 bases. The CDR3 is made up of 15 amino acids. The CDR3: CASSRGGSYNSPLHF. In DNA, the CDR3 is TGTGCCAGCAGTAGAGGGGGCTCCTATAATTCACCCCTCCACTTT.